Listed below are T cell receptor beta chains from one sample, sequenced in a study of Graves' ophthalmopathy and Graves' hyperthyroidism. TCRdb re-derived calls from the multiplex PCR reads in MiXCR, one entry per CDR3 protein. The sample yields about 480,000 distinct CDR3 sequences, roughly 14% seen once. The sequencing sample was made of blood. These TCRs come from a woman between 25 and 40 years old with Graves' ophthalmopathy. Each CDR3 is given with its conserved first and last residue. Fields, in order: CDR3 length, V gene, CDR3 protein.

>12|TRBV7-2
CASSLSWTEAFF
>13|TRBV20-1
CSALTPGGREQYF
>14|TRBV2
CASTKQGATYEQYF
>13|TRBV3-1
CASSQYQNTEAFF
>17|TRBV10-3
CAISDRQSRKSSYEQYF
>12|TRBV12-3/TRBV12-4
CASRGPGTEAFF
>14|TRBV5-1
CASSLSAGNQPQHF
>18|TRBV7-2
CASSLSVLSGAHFYGYTF
>13|TRBV7-6
CASSLGHFYEQYF
>13|TRBV18
CASSQNLNTEAFF
>14|TRBV28
CASSTGGADTEAFF
>14|TRBV30
CAWSPGSGANVLTF
>18|TRBV27
CASSMYYPFAGVGHEQYF
>12|TRBV30
CASKSRTYGYTF
>15|TRBV6-5
CASSYSPRQGYEQYF
>13|TRBV30
CAWSDGLNSPLHF
>13|TRBV6-5
CASSYPGTGEAFF
>11|TRBV6-2/TRBV6-3
CASQRAHEQYF
>14|TRBV5-1
CASSFLGGDQPQHF
>14|TRBV30
CAWRGTTGPGELFF
>14|TRBV30
CAWSVGGAHTEAFF
>11|TRBV20-1
CSARDRKTQYF
>15|TRBV12-3/TRBV12-4
CASINVGGVNTEAFF
>21|TRBV6-4
CASIKNPGQGAFLGMNTEAFF
>13|TRBV12-3/TRBV12-4
CASSFGPGGIQYF
>17|TRBV6-4
CASSGEGGLPPDQPQHF
>14|TRBV29-1
CSVAEIKGPGEQYF
>11|TRBV7-6
CAVFSGNTIYF
>14|TRBV6-5
CASTRSGFAGELFF
>12|TRBV29-1
CSVGVDSYEQYF
>14|TRBV10-3
CAIRIGQVNTEAFF